These 25 T cell receptor beta chains came from one sample sequenced in a study of cytomegalovirus exposure and HLA in healthy donors. 60 Vbeta and 13 Jbeta primers were used in PCR. Here immunoSEQ multiplex PCR was the method, and the copy in TCRdb shows in-frame clones only, minus some. The sample table includes roughly 54,000 clones. Sequenced material: PBMCs. These receptors originate from a woman younger than 45 in good health and CMV-seropositive.

J is TRBJ2-7 and V is TRBV2; D is unclear. CDR1 is SNHLY and CDR2 is FYNNEI in the germline V gene. With 4 bases removed from V and 5 bases from J, the gap between germline ends came to 3 bases. This CDR3 has 10 amino acids. CDR3 in amino acids: CASSGDEQYF. CDR3 DNA sequence: TGTGCCAGCAGTGGAGACGAGCAGTACTTC. The variable domain in full, with the rest retrieved from reference TRBV2 and TRBJ2-7, is EPEVTQTPSHQVTQMGQEVILRCVPISNHLYFYWYRQILGQKVEFLVSFYNNEISEKSEIFDDQFSVERPDGSNFTLKIRSTKLEDSAMYFCASSGDEQYFGPGTRLTVT.

V and J are TRBV30 and TRBJ2-1, with 9 nucleotides matching TRBD2. Trimming at V came to 0 bases and at J to 5 bases, leaving 5 bases not matched to a gene. The V gene's germline CDR1 is GTSNPN and CDR2 SVGIG (reference sequence). The CDR3 sequence is 15 residues long. The CDR3 loop reads CAWSVPSGIDNEQFF. Written as DNA, the CDR3 is TGTGCCTGGAGTGTACCTAGCGGGATAGACAATGAGCAGTTCTTC.

The V call is TRBV6-5, the J call TRBJ1-1; TRBD1 matches 9 bases. V shed 6 bases and J 7 bases; nucleotides not matched to a gene: 6. Germline CDR1 is MNHEY and CDR2 is SVGAGI. The CDR3 has 13 amino acids. The CDR3 nucleotides are TGTGCCAGCAGGCCACAGGGGGCTGGTGAAGCTTTCTTT. Translation: CASRPQGAGEAFF.

The chain is built from TRBV30 and TRBJ1-1, with a possible D match to TRBD1 (5 bases). The CDR3 runs to 12 residues. Germline loops: CDR1 GTSNPN, CDR2 SVGIG (reference sequence). V was shortened by 8 bases and J by 5 bases, with 15 bases between the two germline ends. The CDR3 DNA reads as TGTGCCGGTGACAGACTCAGGACTGAAGCTTTCTTT. Its protein is CAGDRLRTEAFF.

CDR3 sequence: CSVGRRQGVYEQYF. The CDR3 DNA reads as TGCAGCGTTGGCAGACGACAGGGGGTGTACGAGCAGTACTTC. The V call is TRBV29-1, the J call TRBJ2-7; 9 nucleotides align to TRBD1. V was pared by 4 bases and J by 4 bases, with 8 bases of the junction left unmatched. Germline V gives CDR1 SQVTM, CDR2 ANQGSEA. The CDR3 has 14 residues.

This chain links TRBV10-3 with TRBJ1-1; D not certain. The CDR3 is 15 amino acids. Trimming left V 1 base short and J 4 bases short, with 13 bases between. Germline V gene sequence: CDR1 ENHRY, CDR2 SYGVKD. The CDR3 nucleotides are TGTGCCATCAGTGAGTTACAGCCACCCAGCACTGAAGCTTTCTTT. Translating it yields CAISELQPPSTEAFF.

The CDR3 bases are TGTGCCACCAGCAGAACAACAAACTCGGGTGGCGGCCAAGAGACCCAGTACTTC. Protein sequence: CATSRTTNSGGGQETQYF. The chain recombines TRBV15 with TRBJ2-5; D gene unclear. CDR3 length: 18 residues. Germline V lookup: CDR1 LNHNV, CDR2 YYDKDF (reference sequence). With 2 bases removed from V and 1 base from J, the gap between germline ends came to 20 bases.

V gene TRBV2 combines with J gene TRBJ1-5; D is undetermined. CDR3 length: 15 residues. V was pared by 6 bases and J by 2 bases, with 14 bases between. Germline lookup yields CDR1 SNHLY and CDR2 FYNNEI. CDR3: CASSVGRAGNQPQHF. Written as DNA, the CDR3 is TGTGCCAGCAGCGTCGGGCGGGCAGGCAATCAGCCCCAGCATTTT.

The chain links TRBV7-6 to TRBJ2-7, with 10 bases aligning to TRBD1. V shed 1 base, J shed 3 bases, and the junction held 3 bases outside the gene matches. The CDR3 loop spans 15 amino acids. CDR1 and CDR2 (germline): SGHVS, FNYEAQ. This CDR3 reads CASSLGGTGDYEQYF. CDR3 DNA: TGTGCCAGCAGCTTAGGCGGGACAGGGGACTACGAGCAGTACTTC.

The chain has TRBV5-1 and TRBJ2-3; D is uncertain. CDR1 is SGHRS and CDR2 is YFSETQ in the germline V gene. The CDR3 is made up of 14 amino acids. V was pared by 6 bases and J by 4 bases, with 15 bases between. In nucleotides, the CDR3 is TGCGCCAGCACACCAGGATTGGGCGCAGATACGCAGTATTTT. Amino acid sequence: CASTPGLGADTQYF.

The V and J genes are TRBV30 and TRBJ2-3; tentatively, D is TRBD2 (6 bases). The CDR3 is 14 amino acids. From germline, CDR1 is GTSNPN and CDR2 SVGIG (reference sequence). Between the trimmed V and J ends, which lost 5 bases and 5 bases, there was a span of 17 bases. The CDR3 sequence: CAWLGGKLEDTQYF. CDR3 DNA sequence: TGTGCCTGGCTGGGCGGGAAACTGGAAGATACGCAGTATTTT.

The gene calls are TRBV2 and TRBJ1-2; D remains ambiguous. This CDR3 contains 15 residues. The V and J ends lost 3 bases and 5 bases respectively, with 16 bases between them. The germline V gene encodes CDR1 SNHLY and CDR2 FYNNEI. In DNA form, the CDR3 reads TGTGCCAGCAGTGATCCCGGCCTCCGGGGATATGGCTACACCTTC. Amino acid sequence: CASSDPGLRGYGYTF.

The chain links TRBV9 to TRBJ1-4; the match to TRBD1 covers 8 bases. This CDR3 spans 14 amino acids. V lost 3 bases, J lost 6 bases, and 4 bases stayed unmatched. Germline V gene sequence: CDR1 SGDLS, CDR2 YYNGEE. For the CDR3, the DNA is TGTGCCAGCAGCGCAGGACAGGGTGATGAAAAACTGTTTTTT. Protein: CASSAGQGDEKLFF.

The chain recombines TRBV27 with TRBJ2-7; 8 bases align to TRBD2. The CDR3 length is 17 residues. V gave up 6 bases and J gave up 2 bases; unmatched junction bases: 15. Germline CDR1 is MNHEY and CDR2 is SMNVEV (reference sequence). CDR3 protein: CASSRPATSGKPYEQYF. The CDR3 bases are TGTGCCAGCAGCCGTCCCGCTACTAGCGGCAAACCCTACGAGCAGTACTTC.

This chain uses TRBV5-1 with TRBJ2-3; TRBD1 aligns across 12 bases. The CDR3 totals 15 residues. CDR1 is SGHRS and CDR2 is YFSETQ in the germline V gene. V shed 6 bases and J 4 bases; nucleotides not matched to a gene: 6. The CDR3 DNA reads TGCGCCAGCACAACCGGGACAGGGGGCTCAGATACGCAGTATTTT. It encodes CASTTGTGGSDTQYF.

This sequence joins TRBV6-1 and TRBJ1-1; weak D call: TRBD1 (5 bases). The CDR3 sequence is 13 residues long. Germline loops: CDR1 MNHNS, CDR2 SASEGT. V was shortened by 3 bases and J by 8 bases, with 13 bases between the two germline ends. This CDR3 reads CASSEVGGGEAFF. CDR3 nucleotide sequence: TGTGCCAGCAGTGAGGTCGGGGGGGGAGAAGCTTTCTTT.

The chain is built from TRBV6-5 and TRBJ2-5; D possibly corresponds to TRBD1 (6 bases). Deletions cut 9 bases from V and 5 bases from J, with 19 bases between. Germline V gene data show CDR1 as MNHEY and CDR2 as SVGAGI. The CDR3 runs 14 residues. The CDR3 nucleotides are TGTGCCAGGACTCGGACAGCCTTCGGGGAGACCCAGTACTTC. This sequence encodes CARTRTAFGETQYF.

V usage is TRBV6-5 and J usage is TRBJ2-7, with TRBD1 matching 8 bases. The CDR3 runs to 15 residues. Germline V lookup: CDR1 MNHEY, CDR2 SVGAGI. J gave up 6 bases and V 0 bases, and 7 bases lay outside the gene matches. CDR3 loop: CASSYSPQGELEQYF. The CDR3 DNA reads as TGTGCCAGCAGTTACTCCCCACAGGGGGAACTCGAGCAGTACTTC.

This chain uses TRBV18 with TRBJ1-4, with D possibly matching TRBD1 (6 bases). V shed 6 bases and J shed 12 bases, with 17 bases lying between them. Germline V gene sequence: CDR1 KGHSH, CDR2 LQKENI. This CDR3 contains 13 residues. CDR3 in amino acids: CASSRDTLRELFF. The CDR3 DNA sequence: TGTGCCAGCTCCAGGGACACCCTCCGCGAACTGTTTTTT.

The CDR3 loop is CASSVAVASGSTDTQYF. The CDR3 coding sequence is TGTGCCAGCAGCGTAGCGGTTGCTAGCGGGAGCACAGATACGCAGTATTTT. The V and J genes are TRBV9 and TRBJ2-3; 8 bases match TRBD2. The CDR3 runs to 17 residues. The V gene's germline CDR1 is SGDLS and CDR2 YYNGEE. The V segment lost 0 bases and the J segment 0 bases; nucleotides outside the gene matches: 6. The full variable domain, in which reference TRBV9 and TRBJ2-3 provide the parts outside the CDR3, is DSGVTQTPKHLITATGQRVTLRCSPRSGDLSVYWYQQSLDQGLQFLIQYYNGEERAKGNILERFSAQQFPDLHSELNLSSLELGDSALYFCASSVAVASGSTDTQYFGPGTRLTVL.

As to this clone: The junction shows a germline mismatch at one end, possibly a read error. J is TRBJ2-1 and V is TRBV20-1; 10 positions agree with TRBD2. Germline values: CDR1 DFQATT, CDR2 SNEGSKA (reference sequence). The CDR3 totals 11 residues. CDR3 amino acids: CSARVGLAAVF. CDR3 nucleotide sequence: TGCAGTGCTAGAGTCGGACTAGCGGCGGTCTTC.

The chain couples TRBV6-1 to TRBJ1-1; the D gene is possibly TRBD1 (6 bases). In germline, CDR1 is MNHNS, CDR2 SASEGT. Deletions cut 2 bases from V and 3 bases from J, with 13 bases between. This CDR3 comprises 15 residues. DNA of the CDR3: TGTGCCAGCAGTGAAATATATCCAGGGGACACTGAAGCTTTCTTT. Translated: CASSEIYPGDTEAFF.

The V and J genes are TRBV29-1 and TRBJ2-3, with 10 bases identical to TRBD2. The trim removed 5 bases at V and 8 bases at J, leaving 10 bases unmatched. CDR1 is SQVTM and CDR2 is ANQGSEA in the germline V gene. The CDR3 length is 14 residues. The CDR3, as DNA: TGCAGCGTTTCGGTAGCGGGGGGCCAGGGTACGCAGTATTTT. It yields the protein CSVSVAGGQGTQYF.

The chain links TRBV28 to TRBJ1-5, with TRBD1 matching over 7 bases. CDR3 size: 15 residues. Trimming removed 2 bases from V and 2 bases from J; junction bases left unmatched: 3. Per germline, CDR1 MDHEN and CDR2 SYDVKM. The CDR3 sequence: CASSLPGQGNQPQHF. DNA for the CDR3: TGTGCCAGCAGTTTACCCGGACAGGGCAATCAGCCCCAGCATTTT.

The V gene is TRBV6-5, the J gene TRBJ1-4; maybe TRBD1 (5 bases). This CDR3 contains 15 residues. The V gene lost 0 bases and the J gene lost 1 base, with 6 bases spanning the gap. Germline V gene data show CDR1 as MNHEY and CDR2 as SVGAGI. CDR3 DNA: TGTGCCAGCAGTTACTCTGACAGAACTAATGAAAAACTGTTTTTT. Translation: CASSYSDRTNEKLFF.